This T cell receptor beta chain stems from a study of chemoradiotherapy in HPV16-positive cancers. Findings and caveats of the study: Candidate HPV-specific clones and E7-related TCR motifs grew in tumor during treatment. HPV-responsive T-cell expansion during chemoradiotherapy was linked to improved recurrence-free survival in HPV16-positive patients.

Sequencing was performed with immunoSEQ multiplex PCR; in TCRdb, only in-frame clones are kept and a portion is missing. This table has roughly 20,000 clones, roughly 90% appearing once. To note about this clone: Its specificity is unknown.

The CDR3 length is 11 residues. V was pared by 4 bases and J by 7 bases, with 0 bases of the junction left unmatched. The V gene's germline CDR1 is ENHRY and CDR2 SYGVKD. Sequenced material: blood, taken from a patient who underwent chemoradiotherapy. The chain is built from TRBV10-3 and TRBJ2-7, with 8 bases matching TRBD2. This clonotype was sampled from a human donor with HPV-associated anogenital cancer. This CDR3 reads CAISAGGEQYF. As DNA, the CDR3 is TGTGCCATCAGTGCGGGGGGGGAGCAGTACTTC.